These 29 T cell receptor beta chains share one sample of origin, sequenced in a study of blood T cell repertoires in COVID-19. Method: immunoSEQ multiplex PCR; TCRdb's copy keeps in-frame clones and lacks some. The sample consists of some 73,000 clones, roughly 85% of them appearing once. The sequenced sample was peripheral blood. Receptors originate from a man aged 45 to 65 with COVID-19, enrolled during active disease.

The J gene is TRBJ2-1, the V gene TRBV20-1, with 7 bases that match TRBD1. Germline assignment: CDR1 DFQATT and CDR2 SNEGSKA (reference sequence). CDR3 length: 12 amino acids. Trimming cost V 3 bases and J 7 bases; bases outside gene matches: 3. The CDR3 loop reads CSASPRGNEQFF. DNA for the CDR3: TGCAGTGCTAGTCCCAGGGGGAATGAGCAGTTCTTC.

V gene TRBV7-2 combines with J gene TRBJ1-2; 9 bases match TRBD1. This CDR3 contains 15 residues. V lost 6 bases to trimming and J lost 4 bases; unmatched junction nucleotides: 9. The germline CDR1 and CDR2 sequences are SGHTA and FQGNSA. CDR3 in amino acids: CASSRDREVLYGYTF. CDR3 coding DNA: TGTGCCAGCAGTCGGGACAGGGAGGTGCTCTATGGCTACACCTTC.

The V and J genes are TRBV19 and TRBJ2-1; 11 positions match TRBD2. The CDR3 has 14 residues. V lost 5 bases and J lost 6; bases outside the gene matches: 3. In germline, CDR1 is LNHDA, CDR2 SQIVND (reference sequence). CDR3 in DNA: TGTGCCAGTAGTCGTAGCGGGAGGGGCAATGAGCAGTTCTTC. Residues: CASSRSGRGNEQFF. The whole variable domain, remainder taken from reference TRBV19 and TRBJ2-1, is DGGITQSPKYLFRKEGQNVTLSCEQNLNHDAMYWYRQDPGQGLRLIYYSQIVNDFQKGDIAEGYSVSREKKESFPLTVTSAQKNPTAFYLCASSRSGRGNEQFFGPGTRLTVL.

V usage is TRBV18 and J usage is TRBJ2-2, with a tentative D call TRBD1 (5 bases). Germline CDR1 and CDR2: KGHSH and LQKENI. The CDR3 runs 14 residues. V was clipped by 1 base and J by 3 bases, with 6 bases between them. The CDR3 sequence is CASSPQGDTGELFF. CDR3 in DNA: TGTGCCAGCTCACCACAAGGGGACACCGGGGAGCTGTTTTTT.

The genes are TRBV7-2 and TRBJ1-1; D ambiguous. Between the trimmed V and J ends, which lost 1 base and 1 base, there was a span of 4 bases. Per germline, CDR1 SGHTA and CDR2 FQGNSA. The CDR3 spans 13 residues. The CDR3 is CASSLVANTEAFF. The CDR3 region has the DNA TGTGCCAGCAGCTTAGTAGCGAACACTGAAGCTTTCTTT.

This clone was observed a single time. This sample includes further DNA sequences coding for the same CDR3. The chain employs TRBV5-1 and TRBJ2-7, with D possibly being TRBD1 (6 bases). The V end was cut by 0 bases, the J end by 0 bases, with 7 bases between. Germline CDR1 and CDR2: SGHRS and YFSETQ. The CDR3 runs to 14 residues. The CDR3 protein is CASSLVGGSYEQYF. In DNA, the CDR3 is TGCGCCAGCAGCTTGGTAGGGGGCTCCTACGAGCAGTACTTC.

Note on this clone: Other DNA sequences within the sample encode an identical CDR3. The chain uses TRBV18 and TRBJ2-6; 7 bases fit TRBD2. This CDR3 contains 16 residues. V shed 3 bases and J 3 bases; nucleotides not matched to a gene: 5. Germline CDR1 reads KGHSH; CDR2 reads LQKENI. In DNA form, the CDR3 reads TGTGCCAGCTCACCCCGCGGGGGAAGTGGGGCCAACGTCCTGACTTTC. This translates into CASSPRGGSGANVLTF.

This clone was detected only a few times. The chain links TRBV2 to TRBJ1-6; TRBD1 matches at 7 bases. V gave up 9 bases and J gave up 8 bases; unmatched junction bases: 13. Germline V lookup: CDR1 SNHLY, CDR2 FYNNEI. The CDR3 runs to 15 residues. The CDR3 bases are TGTGCCAGAGAGAACGCGGGACAGCGTGATTCACCCCTCCACTTT. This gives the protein CARENAGQRDSPLHF.

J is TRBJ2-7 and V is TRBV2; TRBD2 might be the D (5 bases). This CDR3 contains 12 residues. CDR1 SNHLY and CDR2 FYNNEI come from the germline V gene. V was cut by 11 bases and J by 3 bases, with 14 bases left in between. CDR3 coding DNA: TGTGCCTCCACGGGCGGAGGCTACGAGCAGTACTTC. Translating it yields CASTGGGYEQYF.

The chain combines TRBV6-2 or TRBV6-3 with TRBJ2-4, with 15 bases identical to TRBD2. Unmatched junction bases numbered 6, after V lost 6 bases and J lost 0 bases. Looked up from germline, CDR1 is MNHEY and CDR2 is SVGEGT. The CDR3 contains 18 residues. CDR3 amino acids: CASSTGLAGGLAKNIQYF. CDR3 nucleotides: TGTGCCAGCAGCACGGGACTAGCGGGAGGCTTAGCCAAAAACATTCAGTACTTC.

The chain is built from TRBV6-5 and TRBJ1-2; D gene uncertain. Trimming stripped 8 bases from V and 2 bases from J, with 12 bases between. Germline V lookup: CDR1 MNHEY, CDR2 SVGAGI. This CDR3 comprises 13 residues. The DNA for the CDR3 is TGTGCCAGCGCCTTAGGAGTGAACTATGGCTACACCTTC. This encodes CASALGVNYGYTF.

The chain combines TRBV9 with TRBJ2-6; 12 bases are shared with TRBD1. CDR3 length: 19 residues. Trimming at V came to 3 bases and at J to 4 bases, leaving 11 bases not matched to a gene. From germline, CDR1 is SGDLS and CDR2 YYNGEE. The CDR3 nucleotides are TGTGCCAGCAGCGCCGGTAGGGGACAGGGGGCGAGGGGGGCCAACGTCCTGACTTTC. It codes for CASSAGRGQGARGANVLTF.

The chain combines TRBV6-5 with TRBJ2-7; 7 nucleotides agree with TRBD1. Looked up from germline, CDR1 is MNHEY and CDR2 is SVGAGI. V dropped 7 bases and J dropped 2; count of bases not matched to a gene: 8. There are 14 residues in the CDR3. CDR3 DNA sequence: TGTGCCAGCATTCTCGCTACAGGGGCCTACGAGCAGTACTTC. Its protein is CASILATGAYEQYF.

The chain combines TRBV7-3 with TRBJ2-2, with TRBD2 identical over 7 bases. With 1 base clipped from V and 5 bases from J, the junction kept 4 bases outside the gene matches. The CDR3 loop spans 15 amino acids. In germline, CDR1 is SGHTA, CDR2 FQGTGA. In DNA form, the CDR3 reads TGTGCCAGCAGCTTAAGGGGGAGGGAGACCGGGGAGCTGTTTTTT. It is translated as CASSLRGRETGELFF.

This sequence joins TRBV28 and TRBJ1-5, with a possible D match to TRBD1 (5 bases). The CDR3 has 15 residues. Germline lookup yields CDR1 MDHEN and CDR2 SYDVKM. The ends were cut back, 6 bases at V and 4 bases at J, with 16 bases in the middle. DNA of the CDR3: TGTGCCAGCAGCCGGCGGGGGGGAAGGAATCAGCCCCAGCATTTT. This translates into CASSRRGGRNQPQHF.

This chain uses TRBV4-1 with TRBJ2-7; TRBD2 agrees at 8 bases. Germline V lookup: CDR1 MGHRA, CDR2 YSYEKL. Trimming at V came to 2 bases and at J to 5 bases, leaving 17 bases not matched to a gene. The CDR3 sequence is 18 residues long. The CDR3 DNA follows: TGCGCCAGCAGCCAAAGGTTGGACAGCGGGAGTATACCGAACGAGCAGTACTTC. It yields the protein CASSQRLDSGSIPNEQYF.

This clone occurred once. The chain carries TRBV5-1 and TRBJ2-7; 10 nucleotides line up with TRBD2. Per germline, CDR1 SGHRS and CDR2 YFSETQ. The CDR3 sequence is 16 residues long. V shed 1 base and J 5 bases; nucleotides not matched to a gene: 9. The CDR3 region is CASSLRPSGGRDEQYF. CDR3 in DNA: TGCGCCAGCAGCTTGCGGCCTAGCGGGGGCCGCGACGAGCAGTACTTC.

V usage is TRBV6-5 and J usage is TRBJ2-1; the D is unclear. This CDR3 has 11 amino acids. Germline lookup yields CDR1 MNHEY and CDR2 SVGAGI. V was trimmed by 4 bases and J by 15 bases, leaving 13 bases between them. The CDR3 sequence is CASSSHERRFF. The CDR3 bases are TGTGCCAGCAGTTCCCACGAGAGGCGGTTCTTC.

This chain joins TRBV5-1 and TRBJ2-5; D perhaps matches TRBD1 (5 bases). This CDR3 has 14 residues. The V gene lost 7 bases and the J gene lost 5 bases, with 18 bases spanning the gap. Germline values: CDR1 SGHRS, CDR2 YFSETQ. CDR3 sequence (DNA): TGCGCCAGCGGCCTAGACAGCGCAGGGGAGACCCAGTACTTC. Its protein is CASGLDSAGETQYF. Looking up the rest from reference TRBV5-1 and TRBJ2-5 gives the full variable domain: KAGVTQTPRYLIKTRGQQVTLSCSPISGHRSVSWYQQTPGQGLQFLFEYFSETQRNKGNFPGRFSGRQFSNSRSEMNVSTLELGDSALYLCASGLDSAGETQYFGPGTRLLVL.

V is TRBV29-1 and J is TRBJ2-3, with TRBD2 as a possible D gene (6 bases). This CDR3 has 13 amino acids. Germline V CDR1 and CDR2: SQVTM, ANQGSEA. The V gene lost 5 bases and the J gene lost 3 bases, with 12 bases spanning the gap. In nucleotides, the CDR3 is TGCAGCGTTTACGGGAGCGGGACAGATACGCAGTATTTT. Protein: CSVYGSGTDTQYF.

CDR3 in amino acids: CASSAEVRDHAFF. CDR3 bases: TGTGCCAGCAGCGCAGAGGTCCGCGATCACGCTTTCTTT. The genes are TRBV9 and TRBJ1-1; D uncertain. Germline V lookup: CDR1 SGDLS, CDR2 YYNGEE. The CDR3 length is 13 residues. V lost 3 bases and J lost 11, with 17 bases in between.

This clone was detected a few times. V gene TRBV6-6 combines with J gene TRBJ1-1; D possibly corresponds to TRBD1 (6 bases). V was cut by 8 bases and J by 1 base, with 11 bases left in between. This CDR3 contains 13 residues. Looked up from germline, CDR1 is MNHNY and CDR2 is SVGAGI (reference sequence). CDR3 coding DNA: TGTGCCAGCGCAACAGGGCGGAACACTGAAGCTTTCTTT. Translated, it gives CASATGRNTEAFF.

Here the CDR3 reads CASRETGQYGYTF. CDR3 DNA: TGTGCCAGCAGGGAGACAGGGCAGTATGGCTACACCTTC. The chain joins TRBV28 to TRBJ1-2, with TRBD1 matching over 7 bases. The V and J ends lost 6 bases and 5 bases, in that order; junction bases with no gene match: 6. The CDR3 consists of 13 residues. Germline-derived CDR1 and CDR2 are MDHEN and SYDVKM.

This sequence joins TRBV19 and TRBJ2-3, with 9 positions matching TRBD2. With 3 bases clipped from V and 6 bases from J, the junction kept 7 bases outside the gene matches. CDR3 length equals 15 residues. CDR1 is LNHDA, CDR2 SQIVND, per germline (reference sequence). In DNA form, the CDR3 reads TGTGCCAGTAGTATGCTAGCGGGAATAAGGGATACGCAGTATTTT. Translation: CASSMLAGIRDTQYF. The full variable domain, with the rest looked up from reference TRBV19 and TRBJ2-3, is DGGITQSPKYLFRKEGQNVTLSCEQNLNHDAMYWYRQDPGQGLRLIYYSQIVNDFQKGDIAEGYSVSREKKESFPLTVTSAQKNPTAFYLCASSMLAGIRDTQYFGPGTRLTVL.

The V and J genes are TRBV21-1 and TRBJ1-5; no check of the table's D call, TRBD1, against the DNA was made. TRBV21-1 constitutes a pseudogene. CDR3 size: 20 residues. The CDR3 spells CASSQKTNRDGLACNQPQHF. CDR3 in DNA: TGTGCCAGCAGCCAAAAAACCAACAGGGACGGATTAGCCTGTAATCAGCCCCAGCATTTT.

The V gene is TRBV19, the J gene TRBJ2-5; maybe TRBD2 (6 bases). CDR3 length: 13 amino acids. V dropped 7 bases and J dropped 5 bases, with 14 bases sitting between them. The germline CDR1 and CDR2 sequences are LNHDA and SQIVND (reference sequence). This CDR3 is CASTPTGGETQYF. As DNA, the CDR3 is TGTGCCAGTACCCCCACCGGAGGGGAGACCCAGTACTTC.

DNA of the CDR3: TGCGCCAGCAGCTTGGACCGGGGTAGTCAGCCCCAGCATTTT. Translated: CASSLDRGSQPQHF. The chain recombines TRBV5-1 with TRBJ1-5; D not resolved. CDR3 size: 14 residues. V lost 0 bases and J 6 bases, leaving 10 bases between the germline ends. From germline, CDR1 is SGHRS and CDR2 YFSETQ. Full variable domain (rest looked up from reference TRBV5-1 and TRBJ1-5): KAGVTQTPRYLIKTRGQQVTLSCSPISGHRSVSWYQQTPGQGLQFLFEYFSETQRNKGNFPGRFSGRQFSNSRSEMNVSTLELGDSALYLCASSLDRGSQPQHFGDGTRLSIL.

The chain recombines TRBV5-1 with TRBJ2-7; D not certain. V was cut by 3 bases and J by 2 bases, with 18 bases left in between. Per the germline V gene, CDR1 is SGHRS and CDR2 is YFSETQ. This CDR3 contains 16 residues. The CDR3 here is CASSYPQALGTYEQYF. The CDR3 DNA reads TGCGCCAGCAGCTACCCCCAGGCCCTCGGAACCTACGAGCAGTACTTC.

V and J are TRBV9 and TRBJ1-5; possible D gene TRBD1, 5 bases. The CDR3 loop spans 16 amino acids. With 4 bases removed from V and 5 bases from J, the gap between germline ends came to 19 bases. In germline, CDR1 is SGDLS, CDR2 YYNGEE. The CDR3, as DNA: TGTGCCAGCAGCCCCAGCCCCCAACCAGGGCATCAGCCCCAGCATTTT. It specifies CASSPSPQPGHQPQHF.